This TCR beta chain emerged from a study of T cells in localized non-small cell lung cancer. Trimming took 6 bases from V and 4 from J; bases not matched to a gene: 9. This CDR3 has 14 residues. Germline lookup yields CDR1 MNHEY and CDR2 SVGAGI. Sequenced by immunoSEQ multiplex PCR; TCRdb stores in-frame clones only, minus some. This table holds about 20,000 clones, 80% to 90% found once. Comments on this clone: Its antigen is as yet unknown.

Study conclusions and caveats: Because only a single region of the tumor was sequenced, heterogeneity remains possible. Among the top 100 tumor clones, a median about 57 appeared in adjacent lung. Tumor trailed uninvolved adjacent lung in T cell clonality, which peaked there. Longer overall survival accompanied higher blood T cell density.

This receptor was obtained from a man between 40 and 70 years old with stage II squamous cell lung carcinoma. The chain recombines TRBV6-5 with TRBJ2-7; 7 positions match TRBD2. The specimen comprised PBMCs, sampled before any cancer treatment. Here the CDR3 DNA reads TGTGCCAGCAGGAGTGAGGGGAGGGGTTACGAGCAGTACTTC. Amino acid sequence: CASRSEGRGYEQYF.